Listed here are 2 T cell receptor beta chains from one sample, sequenced in a study of T cells in Graves' hyperthyroidism and ophthalmopathy. Using RNA transcripts as the source, TCR beta CDR3 regions were amplified. The HTBI set primed first-round TCR CDR3 RT-PCR. In TCRdb, the multiplex PCR reads were re-called with MiXCR into one record per CDR3 protein. This table holds a few hundred thousand distinct CDR3 sequences, about half found once. Source material: peripheral blood or thyroid tissue (not recorded which). Source of these receptors: a woman aged 18-29 years with Graves' hyperthyroidism.

Remarks on this clonotype: Here the CDR3 omits its conserved ending phenylalanine or tryptophan, so a read error is the likely source. V is TRBV7-3 and J is TRBJ2-5, with TRBD2 matching over 11 bases. This CDR3 spans 16 amino acids. Germline V gene data show CDR1 as SGHTA and CDR2 as FQGTGA. Trimming removed 3 bases from V and 1 base from J; junction bases left unmatched: 4. The CDR3 loop reads CASSLGTSGPQETQYS. CDR3 nucleotides: TGTGCCAGCAGCTTGGGGACTAGCGGCCCCCAAGAGACCCAGTACTCC.

Regarding this clonotype: Its ends do not fully match the called genes, so a read error is possible. The V and J genes are TRBV19 and TRBJ2-7; possible D gene TRBD1, 5 bases. CDR1 and CDR2 from the germline V gene are LNHDA and SQIVND (reference sequence). The CDR3 covers 13 residues. The CDR3 nucleotides read TGTGTCAGTAGTATATGGCCGTCAGGGGAGCAGTACTTC. This translates into CVSSIWPSGEQYF.